This TCR beta chain was sequenced during a study of T-cell memory formation after mild COVID-19. The study, taken as a whole, reports: Clones shrinking from day 15 to 85 showed even CD4/CD8 mixes; later expanders tilted CD4+.

Comment on this clonotype: Its specificity is not known.

TCRdb re-called the 5' RACE reads with MiXCR, one entry per CDR3 protein. Of fewer than 90,000 distinct CDR3 sequences detected, approximately 15% appear once; the ten largest clones hold roughly a third. This CDR3 has 14 residues. Germline-derived CDR1 and CDR2 are KGHDR and SFDVKD. Between the trimmed V and J ends, which lost 9 bases and 4 bases, there was a span of 16 bases. This receptor was identified in an adult woman who had mild COVID-19 (a few samples of this study predate the infection). Cell type and time point are not known. The specimen sequenced was PBMCs or a T cell subset sorted from them (not recorded which). V usage is TRBV24-1 and J usage is TRBJ2-3, with D maybe TRBD1 (6 bases). In DNA, the CDR3 is TGTGCCACCTGTGGGGGCAACGAGGCAGATACGCAGTATTTT. Protein product: CATCGGNEADTQYF.